A selection of T cell receptor beta chains follows, all from one sample in a study of blood T cells in healthy people across ages. TCRdb itself ran the 5' RACE reads through MiXCR, one entry per CDR3 protein. Among 1.5 million to 2 million distinct CDR3 sequences listed, approximately 28% were seen once. Sequenced: blood. Source of these receptors: a woman younger than 45 in good health. The CDR3 runs from the conserved cysteine through the conserved F or W. D genes are given only for firm matches. Clone sizes are given selectively: once, few, many, or a class where the clone is expanded.

j_call	clone_size	d_call	v_call	cdr3_nt	cdr3_aa
TRBJ2-5	NA	NA	TRBV5-5	TGTGCCAGCAGCTGGGGGGACAGACAAGAGACCCAGTACTTC	CASSWGDRQETQYF
TRBJ1-2	few	NA	TRBV5-1	TGCGCCAGCAACTGGGGGCAGGAACCTAACTATGGCTACACCTTC	CASNWGQEPNYGYTF
TRBJ2-7	few	NA	TRBV5-6	TGTGCCAGCAGCCTCGGCAGGGTGTCAAACGAGCAGTACTTC	CASSLGRVSNEQYF
TRBJ2-1	NA	TRBD2	TRBV5-6	TGTGCCAGCAGCCCTCTTGCGGGGGGGCTCTTTGAGCAGTTCTTC	CASSPLAGGLFEQFF
TRBJ2-3	few	NA	TRBV20-1	TGCAGTGCTGGGTCTGCCGATGCGGCTGGGGGGAATACGCAGTATTTT	CSAGSADAAGGNTQYF
TRBJ2-3	once	TRBD2	TRBV20-1	TGCAGTGCTAGAGATCCAGCGGGAGGGCTGGCAGATACGCAGTATTTT	CSARDPAGGLADTQYF
TRBJ1-2	NA	TRBD1	TRBV2	TGTGCCAGCAGTGAGGCGGGACAGGGGGTCTATGGCTACACCTTC	CASSEAGQGVYGYTF
TRBJ2-3	NA	NA	TRBV7-3	TGTGCCAGCAGCGAAACTGGCGGGCCGAGCACAGATACGCAGTATTTT	CASSETGGPSTDTQYF
TRBJ2-5	NA	TRBD2	TRBV12-3/TRBV12-4	TGTGCCAGCAGCTTTAGGACTAGCGGGGAGACCCAGTACTTC	CASSFRTSGETQYF
TRBJ2-2	NA	NA	TRBV5-1	TGCGCCAGCAGCTTGGCAGTGACGTCGAACACCGGGGAGCTGTTTTTT	CASSLAVTSNTGELFF
TRBJ1-2	few	NA	TRBV27	TGTGCCAGCAGTCCGACAGTCTACGATGGCTACACCTTC	CASSPTVYDGYTF
TRBJ1-5	few	TRBD1	TRBV28	TGTGCCAGCAGTTCCCAAGGACAGGACCAGCCCCAGCATTTT	CASSSQGQDQPQHF
TRBJ2-7	few	NA	TRBV5-1	TGCGCCAGCAGCCTAACATGGACCTCGGGGAGCTCCTACGAGCAGTACTTC	CASSLTWTSGSSYEQYF
TRBJ2-7	NA	NA	TRBV28	TGTGCCAGCAGTTTGGCGGTTACCGAGCAGTACTTC	CASSLAVTEQYF
TRBJ1-5	NA	TRBD1	TRBV18	TGTGCCAGCTCACTCCTGGACAGGGCAAGCAATCAGCCCCAGCATTTT	CASSLLDRASNQPQHF
TRBJ1-6	NA	TRBD1	TRBV2	TGTGCCAGCAGTGGACAGGGGACTTCACCCCTCCACTTT	CASSGQGTSPLHF
TRBJ1-5	NA	NA	TRBV12-5	TGTGCTAGTGGTTTGCCGGGGGACCAGCCCCAGCATTTT	CASGLPGDQPQHF
TRBJ2-5	NA	TRBD2	TRBV12-3/TRBV12-4	TGTGCCAGCGGTCGGGGGGTTCGGGAGACCCAGTACTTC	CASGRGVRETQYF
TRBJ2-7	NA	TRBD1	TRBV6-6	TGTGCCAGCAGTTACTCAGGGACAGAGATATACGAGCAGTACTTC	CASSYSGTEIYEQYF
TRBJ2-7	few	TRBD1	TRBV7-9	TGTGCCAGCAGAATTGCCCCAGGGGGCGGCGAGCAGTACTTC	CASRIAPGGGEQYF
TRBJ1-2	NA	TRBD1	TRBV14	TGTGCCAGCAGCCAAGAAGTCCCGCGGACAGGAAACTATGGCTACACCTTC	CASSQEVPRTGNYGYTF
TRBJ2-3	NA	NA	TRBV7-3	TGTGCCAGCAGCTCCCTACAGGGAAGAGATACGCAGTATTTT	CASSSLQGRDTQYF
TRBJ2-3	NA	TRBD2	TRBV7-8	TGTGCCAGCAGCTTAGGGGCTAGCGGGAAATCTATGAACACAGATACGCAGTATTTT	CASSLGASGKSMNTDTQYF
TRBJ2-6	few	NA	TRBV12-3/TRBV12-4	TGTGCCAGCAGTTCGGGACCTGAGGCCAACGTCCTGACTTTC	CASSSGPEANVLTF
TRBJ1-2	NA	NA	TRBV27	TGTGCCAGCAGTTTATCTCTTGACTCTCCCGGCTATGGCTACACCTTC	CASSLSLDSPGYGYTF
TRBJ2-4	NA	TRBD1	TRBV7-9	TGTGCCAGCAGCTTACAGGGGGCGGGAAACATTCAGTACTTC	CASSLQGAGNIQYF
TRBJ1-2	NA	NA	TRBV7-2	TGTGCCAGCAGCTTAGATTCGGGCAGGTCTCCGAATGGCTACACCTTC	CASSLDSGRSPNGYTF
TRBJ2-3	few	NA	TRBV9	TGTGCCAGCAGCGTTATTATCGGGGATACGCAGTATTTT	CASSVIIGDTQYF
TRBJ2-4	many	NA	TRBV7-2	TGTGCCAGCAGCTTAGGAGGAGTGCTAGCCAAAAACATTCAGTACTTC	CASSLGGVLAKNIQYF
TRBJ2-7	NA	TRBD2	TRBV20-1	TGCAGTGCTAGAGATACGGCGGGGGGGGACTACGAGCAGTACTTC	CSARDTAGGDYEQYF
TRBJ1-4	NA	NA	TRBV14	TGTGCCAGCAGCCAATCGGGATTTAATGAAAAACTGTTTTTT	CASSQSGFNEKLFF
TRBJ2-6	NA	NA	TRBV20-1	TGCAGTGCTAGGGTAGGGGAAGGGGCCAACGTCCTGACTTTC	CSARVGEGANVLTF